Each of the 7 T cell receptor beta chains below was sequenced from the same sample in a study of blood T cell repertoires in COVID-19. TCRdb keeps only in-frame clones here, not all; method: immunoSEQ multiplex PCR. The repertoire holds about 400,000 clones, with nearly 90% as singletons. Input material: PBMCs or T cells enriched from blood (not recorded which). The origin of the receptors is a woman in her 40s with acute COVID-19.

This rearrangement joins TRBV7-2 to TRBJ1-4; 7 bases map to TRBD1. Germline V gives CDR1 SGHTA, CDR2 FQGNSA. This CDR3 contains 15 residues. Trimming took 1 base from V and 3 from J; bases not matched to a gene: 2. The CDR3 reads CASSLGGQPNEKLFF. The CDR3 DNA sequence: TGTGCCAGCAGCTTAGGGGGACAGCCTAATGAAAAACTGTTTTTT.

J is TRBJ2-7 and V is TRBV3-1 (or the pseudogene TRBV3-2), with TRBD1 matching 10 bases. Germline V gene data show CDR1 as LGHDT and CDR2 as YNNKEL (reference sequence). This CDR3 is 15 amino acids long. With V trimmed by 3 bases and J by 4 bases, 6 bases remained unmatched. The CDR3 region has the DNA TGTGCCAGCAGCCAGACAGGGGGCCATCCTTACGAGCAGTACTTC. Its translation is CASSQTGGHPYEQYF.

Only one count was recorded for this clone. The chain employs TRBV5-4 and TRBJ1-3, with D perhaps matching TRBD1 (5 bases). This CDR3 is built from 14 residues. V dropped 7 bases and J dropped 0 bases, with 11 bases sitting between them. Germline V gives CDR1 SGHNT, CDR2 YYREEE (reference sequence). The CDR3 DNA sequence: TGTGCCAGCGCTACAGGTGTCTCTGGAAACACCATATATTTT. Its translation: CASATGVSGNTIYF. Full variable domain (rest looked up from reference TRBV5-4 and TRBJ1-3): ETGVTQSPTHLIKTRGQQVTLRCSSQSGHNTVSWYQQALGQGPQFIFQYYREEENGRGNFPPRFSGLQFPNYSSELNVNALELDDSALYLCASATGVSGNTIYFGEGSWLTVV.

The chain recombines TRBV5-1 with TRBJ2-7, with 11 bases fitting TRBD2. CDR3 size: 15 residues. Unmatched junction bases numbered 4, after V lost 0 bases and J lost 5 bases. The germline CDR1 and CDR2 sequences are SGHRS and YFSETQ. Here the CDR3 DNA reads TGCGCCAGCAGCTTGGTAGCGGGGGGGACGGACGAGCAGTACTTC. Its translation is CASSLVAGGTDEQYF.

This clone showed up just once. The V gene is TRBV5-4, the J gene TRBJ2-4; 7 bases agree with TRBD1. V was pared by 4 bases and J by 3 bases, with 7 bases of the junction left unmatched. Germline CDR1 SGHNT, CDR2 YYREEE (reference sequence). There are 15 residues in the CDR3. CDR3 protein: CASSPTGDSKNIQYF. CDR3 nucleotides: TGTGCCAGCAGCCCCACCGGGGACAGCAAAAACATTCAGTACTTC.

This chain uses TRBV6-5 with TRBJ2-2; TRBD1 matches 8 bases. V shed 3 bases and J 7 bases; nucleotides not matched to a gene: 7. The CDR3 has 15 amino acids. Germline V gene lookup returns CDR1 MNHEY and CDR2 SVGAGI. The CDR3 bases are TGTGCCAGCAGTTATCTCAGGGGGCAGGGCGGGGAGCTGTTTTTT. Translated, it gives CASSYLRGQGGELFF.

The J gene is TRBJ1-3, the V gene TRBV19, with a weak D call TRBD1 (6 bases). Trimming took off 6 bases at V and 0 bases at J, with 9 bases between the two ends. The CDR3 totals 14 residues. Germline V lookup: CDR1 LNHDA, CDR2 SQIVND (reference sequence). The CDR3: CASRKQGSGNTIYF. The DNA for the CDR3 is TGTGCCAGTAGGAAACAGGGCTCTGGAAACACCATATATTTT.